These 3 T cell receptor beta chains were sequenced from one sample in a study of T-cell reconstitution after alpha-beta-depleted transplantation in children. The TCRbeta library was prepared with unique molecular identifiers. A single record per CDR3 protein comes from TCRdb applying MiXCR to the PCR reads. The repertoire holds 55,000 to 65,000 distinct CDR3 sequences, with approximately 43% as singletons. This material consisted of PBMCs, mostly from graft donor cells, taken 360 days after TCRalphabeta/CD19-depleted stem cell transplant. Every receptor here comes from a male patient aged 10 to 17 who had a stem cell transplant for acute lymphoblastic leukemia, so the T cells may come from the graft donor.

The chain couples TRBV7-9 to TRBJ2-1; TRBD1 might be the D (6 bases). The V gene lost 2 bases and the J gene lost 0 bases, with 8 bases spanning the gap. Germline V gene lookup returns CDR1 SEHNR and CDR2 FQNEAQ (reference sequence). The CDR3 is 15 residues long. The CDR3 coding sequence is TGTGCCAGCAGCTTAAGAGGGGGCTCCTACAATGAGCAGTTCTTC. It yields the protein CASSLRGGSYNEQFF.

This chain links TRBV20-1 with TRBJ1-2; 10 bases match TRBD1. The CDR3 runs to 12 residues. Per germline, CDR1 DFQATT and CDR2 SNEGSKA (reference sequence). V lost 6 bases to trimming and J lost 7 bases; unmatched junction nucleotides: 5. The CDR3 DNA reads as TGCAGTGCGCCCGGGACAGGGGTTGGCTACACCTTC. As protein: CSAPGTGVGYTF.

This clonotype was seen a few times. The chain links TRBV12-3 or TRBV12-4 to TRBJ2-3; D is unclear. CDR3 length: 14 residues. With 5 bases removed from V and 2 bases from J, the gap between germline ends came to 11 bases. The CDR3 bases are TGTGCCAGCAGTACCCGGGCTTTCACAGATACGCAGTATTTT. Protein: CASSTRAFTDTQYF.